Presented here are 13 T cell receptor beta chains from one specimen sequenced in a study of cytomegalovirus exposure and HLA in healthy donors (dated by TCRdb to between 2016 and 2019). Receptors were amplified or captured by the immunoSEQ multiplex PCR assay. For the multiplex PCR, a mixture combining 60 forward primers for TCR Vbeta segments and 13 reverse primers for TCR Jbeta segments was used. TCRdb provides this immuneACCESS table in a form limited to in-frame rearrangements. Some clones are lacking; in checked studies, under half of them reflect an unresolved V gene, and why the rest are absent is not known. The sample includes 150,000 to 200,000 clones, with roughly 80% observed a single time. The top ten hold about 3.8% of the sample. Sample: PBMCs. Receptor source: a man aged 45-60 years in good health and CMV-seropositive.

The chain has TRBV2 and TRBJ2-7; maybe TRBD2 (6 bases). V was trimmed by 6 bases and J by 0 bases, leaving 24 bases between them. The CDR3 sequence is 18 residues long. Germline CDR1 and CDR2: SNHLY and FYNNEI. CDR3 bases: TGTGCCAGCAGCAAACACGTGGGGACTCGAAAAAGCTCCTACGAGCAGTACTTC. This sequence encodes CASSKHVGTRKSSYEQYF.

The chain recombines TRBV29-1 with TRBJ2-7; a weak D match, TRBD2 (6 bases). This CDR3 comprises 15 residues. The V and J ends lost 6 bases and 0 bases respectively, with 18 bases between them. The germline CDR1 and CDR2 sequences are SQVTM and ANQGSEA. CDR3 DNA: TGCAGCGTGGGGGGATCCGGAACTAGCTCCTACGAGCAGTACTTC. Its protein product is CSVGGSGTSSYEQYF.

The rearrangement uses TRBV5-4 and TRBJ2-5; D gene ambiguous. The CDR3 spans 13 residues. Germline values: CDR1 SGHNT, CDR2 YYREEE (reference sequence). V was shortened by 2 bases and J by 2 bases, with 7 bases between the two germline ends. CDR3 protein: CASSLAIQETQYF. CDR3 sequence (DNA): TGTGCCAGCAGCTTAGCGATTCAAGAGACCCAGTACTTC.

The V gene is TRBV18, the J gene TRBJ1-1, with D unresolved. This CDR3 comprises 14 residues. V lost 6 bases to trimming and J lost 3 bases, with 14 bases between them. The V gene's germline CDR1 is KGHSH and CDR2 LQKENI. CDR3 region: CASSRGIGDTEAFF. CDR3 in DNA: TGTGCCAGCTCCCGAGGGATCGGTGACACTGAAGCTTTCTTT.

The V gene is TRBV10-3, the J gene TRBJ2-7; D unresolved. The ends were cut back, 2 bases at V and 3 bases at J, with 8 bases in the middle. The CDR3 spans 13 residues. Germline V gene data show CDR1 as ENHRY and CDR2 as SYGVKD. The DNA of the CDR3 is TGTGCCATCAGTGAGGGGCCTGTCTACGAGCAGTACTTC. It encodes CAISEGPVYEQYF.

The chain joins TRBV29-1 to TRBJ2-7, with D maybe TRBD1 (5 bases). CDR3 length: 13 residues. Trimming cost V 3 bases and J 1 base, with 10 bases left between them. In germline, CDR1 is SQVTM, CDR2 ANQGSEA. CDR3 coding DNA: TGCAGCGTTGAGGGGCCAGGATCCTACGAGCAGTACTTC. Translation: CSVEGPGSYEQYF.

The CDR3 reads CASSSDSFYEQYF. The CDR3 nucleotides are TGTGCCAGCAGTTCGGACAGCTTCTACGAGCAGTACTTC. The genes are TRBV28 and TRBJ2-7, with D tentatively TRBD1 (6 bases). Trimming removed 4 bases at V and 3 bases at J, with 10 bases between. In germline, CDR1 is MDHEN, CDR2 SYDVKM. The CDR3 runs 13 residues. The whole variable domain, filled in from reference TRBV28 and TRBJ2-7, reads DVKVTQSSRYLVKRTGEKVFLECVQDMDHENMFWYRQDPGLGLRLIYFSYDVKMKEKGDIPEGYSVSREKKERFSLILESASTNQTSMYLCASSSDSFYEQYFGPGTRLTVT.

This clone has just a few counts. The CDR3 DNA reads TGTGCCAGCAGCTTGGACGGGACAAACTATGGCTACACCTTC. This codes for CASSLDGTNYGYTF. The gene calls are TRBV7-8 and TRBJ1-2; tentative D call: TRBD1 (6 bases). V lost 3 bases to trimming and J lost 2 bases, with 10 bases between them. CDR1 SGHVS and CDR2 FQNEAQ come from the germline V gene. The CDR3 loop spans 14 amino acids.

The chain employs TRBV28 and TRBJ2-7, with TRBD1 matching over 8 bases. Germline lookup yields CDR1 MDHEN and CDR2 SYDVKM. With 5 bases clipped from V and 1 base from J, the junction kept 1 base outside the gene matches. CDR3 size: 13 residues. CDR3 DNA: TGTGCCAGCAGTCGGACAGGGTCCTACGAGCAGTACTTC. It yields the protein CASSRTGSYEQYF.

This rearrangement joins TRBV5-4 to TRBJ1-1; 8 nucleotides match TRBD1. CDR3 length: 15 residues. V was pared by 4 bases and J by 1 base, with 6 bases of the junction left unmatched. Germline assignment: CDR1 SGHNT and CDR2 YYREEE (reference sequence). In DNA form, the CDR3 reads TGTGCCAGCAGCCAGAAGGACAGGGCGAACACTGAAGCTTTCTTT. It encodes CASSQKDRANTEAFF.

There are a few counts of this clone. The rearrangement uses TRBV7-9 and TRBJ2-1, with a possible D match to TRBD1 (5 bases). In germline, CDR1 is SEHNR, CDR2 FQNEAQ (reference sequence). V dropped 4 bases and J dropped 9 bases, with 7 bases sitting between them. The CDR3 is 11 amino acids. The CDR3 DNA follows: TGTGCCAGCAGCTCGCAGGGTGAGCAGTTCTTC. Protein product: CASSSQGEQFF. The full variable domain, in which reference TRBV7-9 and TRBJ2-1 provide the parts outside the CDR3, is DTGVSQNPRHKITKRGQNVTFRCDPISEHNRLYWYRQTLGQGPEFLTYFQNEAQLEKSRLLSDRFSAERPKGSFSTLEIQRTEQGDSAMYLCASSSQGEQFFGPGTRLTVL.

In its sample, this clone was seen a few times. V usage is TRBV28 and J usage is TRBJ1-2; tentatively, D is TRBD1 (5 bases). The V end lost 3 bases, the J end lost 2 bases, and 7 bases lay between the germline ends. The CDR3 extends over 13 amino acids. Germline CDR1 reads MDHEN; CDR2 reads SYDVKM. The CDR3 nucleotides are TGTGCCAGCAGTTTGACAGACAACTATGGCTACACCTTC. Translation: CASSLTDNYGYTF.

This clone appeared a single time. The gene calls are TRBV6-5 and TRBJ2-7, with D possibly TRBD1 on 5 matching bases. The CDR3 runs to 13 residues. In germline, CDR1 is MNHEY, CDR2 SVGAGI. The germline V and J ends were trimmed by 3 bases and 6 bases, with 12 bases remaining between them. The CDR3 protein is CASSYQGWGEQYF. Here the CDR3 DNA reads TGTGCCAGCAGTTATCAGGGATGGGGCGAGCAGTACTTC.